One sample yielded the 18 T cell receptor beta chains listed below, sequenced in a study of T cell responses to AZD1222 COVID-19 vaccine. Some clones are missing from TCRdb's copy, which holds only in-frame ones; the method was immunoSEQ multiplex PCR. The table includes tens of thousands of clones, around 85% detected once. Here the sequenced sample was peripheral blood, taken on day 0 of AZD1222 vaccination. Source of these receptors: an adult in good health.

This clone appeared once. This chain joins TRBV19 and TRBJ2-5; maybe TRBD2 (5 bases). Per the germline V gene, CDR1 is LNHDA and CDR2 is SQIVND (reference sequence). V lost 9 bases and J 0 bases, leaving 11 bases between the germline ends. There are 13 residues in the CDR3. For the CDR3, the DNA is TGTGCCAGCTCGAACGGGAACCAAGAGACCCAGTACTTC. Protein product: CASSNGNQETQYF. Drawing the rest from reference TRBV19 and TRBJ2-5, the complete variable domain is DGGITQSPKYLFRKEGQNVTLSCEQNLNHDAMYWYRQDPGQGLRLIYYSQIVNDFQKGDIAEGYSVSREKKESFPLTVTSAQKNPTAFYLCASSNGNQETQYFGPGTRLLVL.

The CDR3 loop reads CASSPRTGELFF. CDR3 nucleotides: TGTGCCAGCTCACCAAGGACCGGGGAGCTGTTTTTT. The rearrangement links TRBV18 to TRBJ2-2; D is unresolved. Germline V lookup: CDR1 KGHSH, CDR2 LQKENI. The length of the CDR3 is 12 residues. Trimming left V 2 bases short and J 5 bases short, with 3 bases between.

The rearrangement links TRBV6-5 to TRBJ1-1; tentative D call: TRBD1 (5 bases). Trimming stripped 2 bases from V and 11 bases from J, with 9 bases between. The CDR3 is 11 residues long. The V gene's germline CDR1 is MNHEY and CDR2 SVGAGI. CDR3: CASSYKGSAFF. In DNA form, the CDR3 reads TGTGCCAGCAGTTACAAGGGGTCGGCTTTCTTT.

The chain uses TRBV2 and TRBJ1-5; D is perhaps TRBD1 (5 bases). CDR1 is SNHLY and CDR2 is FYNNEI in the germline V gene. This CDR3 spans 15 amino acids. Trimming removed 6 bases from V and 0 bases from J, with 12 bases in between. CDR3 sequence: CASRLGRNSNQPQHF. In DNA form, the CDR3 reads TGTGCCAGCAGACTGGGGCGTAATAGCAATCAGCCCCAGCATTTT.

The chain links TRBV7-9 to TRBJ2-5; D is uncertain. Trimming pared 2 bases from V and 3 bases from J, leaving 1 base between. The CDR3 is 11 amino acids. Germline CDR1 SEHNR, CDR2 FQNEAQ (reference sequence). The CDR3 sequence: CASSLKETQYF. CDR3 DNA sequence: TGTGCCAGCAGCTTAAAAGAGACCCAGTACTTC.

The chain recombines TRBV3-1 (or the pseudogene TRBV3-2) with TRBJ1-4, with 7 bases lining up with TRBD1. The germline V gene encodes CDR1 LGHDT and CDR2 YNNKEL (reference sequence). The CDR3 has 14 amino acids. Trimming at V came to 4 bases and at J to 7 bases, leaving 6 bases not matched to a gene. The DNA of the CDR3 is TGTGCCAGCAGCCGGGACAGTGGTCCTGAAAAACTGTTTTTT. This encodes CASSRDSGPEKLFF.

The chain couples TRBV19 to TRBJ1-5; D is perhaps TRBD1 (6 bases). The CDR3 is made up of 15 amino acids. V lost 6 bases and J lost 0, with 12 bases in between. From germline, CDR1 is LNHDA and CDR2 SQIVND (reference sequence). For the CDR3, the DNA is TGTGCCAGTAGAAGGACAGATTATAGCAATCAGCCCCAGCATTTT. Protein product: CASRRTDYSNQPQHF.

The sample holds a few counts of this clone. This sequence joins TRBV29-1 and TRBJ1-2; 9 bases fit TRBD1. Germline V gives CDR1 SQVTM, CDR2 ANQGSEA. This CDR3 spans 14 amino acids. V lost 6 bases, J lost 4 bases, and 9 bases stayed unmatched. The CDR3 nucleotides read TGCAGCGTCGCAACAGGGGGCGCCGTCTATGGCTACACCTTC. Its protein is CSVATGGAVYGYTF.

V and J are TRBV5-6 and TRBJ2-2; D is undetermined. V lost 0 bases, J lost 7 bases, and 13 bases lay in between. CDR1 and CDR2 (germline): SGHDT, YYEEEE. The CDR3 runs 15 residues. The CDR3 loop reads CASSLGLETFGELFF. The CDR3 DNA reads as TGTGCCAGCAGCTTGGGTTTGGAGACTTTCGGGGAGCTGTTTTTT.

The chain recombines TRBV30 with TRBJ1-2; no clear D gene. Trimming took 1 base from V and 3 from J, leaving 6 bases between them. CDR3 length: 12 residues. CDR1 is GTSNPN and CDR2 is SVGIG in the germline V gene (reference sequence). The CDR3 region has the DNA TGTGCCTGGAGTGGGAATGACTATGGCTACACCTTC. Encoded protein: CAWSGNDYGYTF. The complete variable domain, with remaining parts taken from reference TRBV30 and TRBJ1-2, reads SQTIHQWPATLVQPVGSPLSLECTVEGTSNPNLYWYRQAAGRGLQLLFYSVGIGQISSEVPQNLSASRPQDRQFILSSKKLLLSDSGFYLCAWSGNDYGYTFGSGTRLTVV.

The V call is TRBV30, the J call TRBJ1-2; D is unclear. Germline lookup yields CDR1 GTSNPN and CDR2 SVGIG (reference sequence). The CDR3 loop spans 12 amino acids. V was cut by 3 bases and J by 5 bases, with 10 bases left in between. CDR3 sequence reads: CAWRFTEYGYTF. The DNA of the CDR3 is TGTGCCTGGAGATTTACAGAATATGGCTACACCTTC.

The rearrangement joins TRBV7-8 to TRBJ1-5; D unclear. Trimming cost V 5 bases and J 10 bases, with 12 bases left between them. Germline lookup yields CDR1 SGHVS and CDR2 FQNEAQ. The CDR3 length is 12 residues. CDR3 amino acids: CASSLDVGPQHF. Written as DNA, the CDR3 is TGTGCCAGCAGCCTAGACGTGGGCCCCCAGCATTTT.

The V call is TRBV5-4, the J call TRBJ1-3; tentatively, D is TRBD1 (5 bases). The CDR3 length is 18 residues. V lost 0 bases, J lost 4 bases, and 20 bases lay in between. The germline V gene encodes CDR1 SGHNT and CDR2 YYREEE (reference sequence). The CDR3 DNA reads TGTGCCAGCAGCTTGGCTGAGGGACGGTCGAGCTGGGGAAACACCATATATTTT. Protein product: CASSLAEGRSSWGNTIYF.

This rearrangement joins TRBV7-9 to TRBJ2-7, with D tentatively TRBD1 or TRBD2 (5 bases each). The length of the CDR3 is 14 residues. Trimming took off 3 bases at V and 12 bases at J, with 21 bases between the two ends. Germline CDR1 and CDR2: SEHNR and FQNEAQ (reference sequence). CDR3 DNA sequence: TGTGCCAGCAGCTTGCTAATACGGGACGGCGGAATGTACTTC. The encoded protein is CASSLLIRDGGMYF.

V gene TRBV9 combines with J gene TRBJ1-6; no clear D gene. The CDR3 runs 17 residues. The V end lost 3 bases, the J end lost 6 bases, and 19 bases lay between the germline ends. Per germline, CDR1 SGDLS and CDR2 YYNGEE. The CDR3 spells CASSARGPQSPNSPLHF. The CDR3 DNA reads TGTGCCAGCAGCGCAAGAGGCCCCCAATCTCCTAATTCACCCCTCCACTTT.

The CDR3 region has the DNA TGTGCCAGCAGCACAGGGGGCTTGGGTGAAGCTTTCTTT. Translated: CASSTGGLGEAFF. The V gene is TRBV9, the J gene TRBJ1-1, with 9 bases that match TRBD1. The CDR3 is 13 amino acids. After removal of 4 bases from V and 7 bases from J, the junction contained 5 bases not matched to a gene. CDR1 is SGDLS and CDR2 is YYNGEE in the germline V gene.

CDR3 sequence reads: CASSPNSYEQYF. DNA of the CDR3: TGTGCCAGCAGTCCCAACTCCTACGAGCAGTACTTC. The chain links TRBV6-5 to TRBJ2-7, with D uncertain. The V and J ends lost 5 bases and 0 bases respectively, with 5 bases between them. The CDR3 extends over 12 amino acids. The V gene's germline CDR1 is MNHEY and CDR2 SVGAGI.

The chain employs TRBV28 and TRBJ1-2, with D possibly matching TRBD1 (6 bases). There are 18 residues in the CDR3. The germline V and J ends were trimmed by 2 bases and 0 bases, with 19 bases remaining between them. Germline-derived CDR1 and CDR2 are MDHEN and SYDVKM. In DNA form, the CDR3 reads TGTGCCAGCAGTTTACCCGCAGGGGTAATCGCCACTAACTATGGCTACACCTTC. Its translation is CASSLPAGVIATNYGYTF.